A single sample gave rise to the 5 T cell receptor beta chains below, sequenced in a study of CD8 T cells in ankylosing spondylitis. Each CDR3 protein gets one entry after TCRdb re-called the 5' RACE reads with MiXCR. This sample has some 250,000 distinct CDR3 sequences, with roughly 8.6% found just once. What was sequenced was blood, either unsorted or a sorted T cell fraction (not recorded which). The receptors were gathered from a male donor with ankylosing spondylitis or in good health (not recorded which).

There are many counts of this clonotype. The rearrangement links TRBV6-4 to TRBJ1-5, with 7 bases aligning to TRBD1. Per germline, CDR1 MRHNA and CDR2 SNTAGT. V was clipped by 2 bases and J by 3 bases; unmatched bases: 4. The CDR3 sequence is 15 residues long. Here the CDR3 reads CASSDARGPNQPQHF. For the CDR3, the DNA is TGTGCCAGCAGTGACGCGAGGGGGCCCAATCAGCCCCAGCATTTT.

There are many counts of this clonotype. V is TRBV27 and J is TRBJ1-6, with D possibly matching TRBD1 (5 bases). The V end lost 5 bases, the J end lost 17 bases, and 19 bases lay between the germline ends. This CDR3 contains 13 residues. CDR1 is MNHEY, CDR2 SMNVEV, per germline (reference sequence). The CDR3 DNA reads as TGTGCCAGCAGTCCCTCTCCTAACAGGCTTTTCCACTTT. Protein: CASSPSPNRLFHF.

This clonotype was detected many times. This chain uses TRBV4-3 with TRBJ1-2; TRBD1 matches at 7 bases. The V gene end was trimmed by 4 bases and the J gene end by 0 bases; junction bases not matched to a gene: 5. The CDR3 sequence is 15 residues long. The germline gives CDR1 LGHNA, CDR2 YSLEER. CDR3: CASSLDREANYGYTF. The DNA of the CDR3 is TGCGCCAGCAGCCTTGACAGGGAGGCTAACTATGGCTACACCTTC.

In this sample, this clonotype turned up many times. The V and J genes are TRBV25-1 and TRBJ2-3; weak D call: TRBD2 (6 bases). This CDR3 comprises 15 residues. The V gene's germline CDR1 is MGHDK and CDR2 SYGVNS. Trimming left V 5 bases short and J 2 bases short, with 14 bases between. The CDR3 DNA is TGTGCCAGCAGTATATGGCGGGGATACACAGATACGCAGTATTTT. Translating it yields CASSIWRGYTDTQYF.

This clonotype was found many times. The V call is TRBV7-6, the J call TRBJ1-1; 8 positions agree with TRBD1. Germline V gene sequence: CDR1 SGHVS, CDR2 FNYEAQ. Trimming removed 4 bases from V and 12 bases from J; junction bases left unmatched: 7. The CDR3 length is 12 residues. The CDR3 DNA is TGTGCCAGCAGCTCCACCGACAGGGGAACTTTCTTT. It is translated as CASSSTDRGTFF. Together with reference TRBV7-6 and TRBJ1-1, the CDR3 gives the full variable domain: GAGVSQSPRYKVTKRGQDVALRCDPISGHVSLYWYRQALGQGPEFLTYFNYEAQQDKSGLPNDRFSAERPEGSISTLTIQRTEQRDSAMYRCASSSTDRGTFFGQGTRLTVV.